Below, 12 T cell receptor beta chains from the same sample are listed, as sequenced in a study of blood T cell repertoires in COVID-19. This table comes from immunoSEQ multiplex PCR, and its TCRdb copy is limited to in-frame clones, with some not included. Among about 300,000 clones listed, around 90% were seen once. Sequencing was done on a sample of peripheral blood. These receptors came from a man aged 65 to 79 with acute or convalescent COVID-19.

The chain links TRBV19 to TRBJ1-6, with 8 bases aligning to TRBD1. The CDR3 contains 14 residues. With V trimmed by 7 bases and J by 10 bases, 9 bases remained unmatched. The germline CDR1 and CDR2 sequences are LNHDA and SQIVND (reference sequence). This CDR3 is CASTPGQGESPLHF. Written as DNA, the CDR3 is TGTGCCAGTACCCCTGGACAGGGAGAGTCACCCCTCCACTTT. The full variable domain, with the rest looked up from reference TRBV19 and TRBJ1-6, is DGGITQSPKYLFRKEGQNVTLSCEQNLNHDAMYWYRQDPGQGLRLIYYSQIVNDFQKGDIAEGYSVSREKKESFPLTVTSAQKNPTAFYLCASTPGQGESPLHFGNGTRLTVT.

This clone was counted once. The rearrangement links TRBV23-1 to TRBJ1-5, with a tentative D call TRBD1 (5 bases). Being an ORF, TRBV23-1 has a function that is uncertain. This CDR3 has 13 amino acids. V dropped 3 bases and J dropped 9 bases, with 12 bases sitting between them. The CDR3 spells CASSQGLRSPQHF. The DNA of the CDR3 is TGCGCCAGCAGTCAGGGACTTCGATCGCCCCAGCATTTT.

CDR3 nucleotide sequence: TGTGCCAGCAGTTTAATCACGGGATCGGGCACAGATACGCAGTATTTT. Its protein is CASSLITGSGTDTQYF. The chain is built from TRBV27 and TRBJ2-3, with D possibly TRBD2 on 5 matching bases. The CDR3 is 16 amino acids. Trimming shortened V by 2 bases and J by 1 base, and 13 bases separated the two germline ends. Germline CDR1 and CDR2: MNHEY and SMNVEV (reference sequence).

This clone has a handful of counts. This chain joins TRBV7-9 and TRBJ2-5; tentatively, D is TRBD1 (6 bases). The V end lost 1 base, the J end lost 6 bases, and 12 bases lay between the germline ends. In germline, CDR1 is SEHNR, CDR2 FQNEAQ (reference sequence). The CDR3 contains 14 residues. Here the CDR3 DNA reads TGTGCCAGCAGCTTAGGGGGGCCGGCACAGACCCAGTACTTC. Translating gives CASSLGGPAQTQYF.

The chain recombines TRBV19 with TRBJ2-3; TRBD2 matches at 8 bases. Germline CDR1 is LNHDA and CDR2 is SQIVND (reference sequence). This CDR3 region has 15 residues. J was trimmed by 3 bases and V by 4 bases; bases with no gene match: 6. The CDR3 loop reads CASSTSGSRTDTQYF. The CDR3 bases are TGTGCCAGTAGTACGAGCGGGAGCCGGACAGATACGCAGTATTTT.

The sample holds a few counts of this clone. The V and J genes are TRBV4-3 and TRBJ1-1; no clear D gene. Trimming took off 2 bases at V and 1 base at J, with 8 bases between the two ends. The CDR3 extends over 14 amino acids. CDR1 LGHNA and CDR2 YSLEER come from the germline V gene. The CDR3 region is CASSQKLQNTEAFF. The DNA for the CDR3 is TGCGCCAGCAGCCAAAAATTACAGAACACTGAAGCTTTCTTT.

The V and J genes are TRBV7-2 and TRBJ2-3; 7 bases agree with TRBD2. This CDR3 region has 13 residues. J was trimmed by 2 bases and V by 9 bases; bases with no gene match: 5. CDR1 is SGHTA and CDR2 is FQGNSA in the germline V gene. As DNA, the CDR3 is TGTGCCAGTTCAGCGGGATTCACAGATACGCAGTATTTT. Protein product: CASSAGFTDTQYF.

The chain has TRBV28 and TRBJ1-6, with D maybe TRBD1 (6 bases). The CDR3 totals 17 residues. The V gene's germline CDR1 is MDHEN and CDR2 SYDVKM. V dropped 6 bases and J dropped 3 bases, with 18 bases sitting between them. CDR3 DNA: TGTGCCAGCAGCCTACTAGGACAGAGGATCTATAATTCACCCCTCCACTTT. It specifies CASSLLGQRIYNSPLHF.

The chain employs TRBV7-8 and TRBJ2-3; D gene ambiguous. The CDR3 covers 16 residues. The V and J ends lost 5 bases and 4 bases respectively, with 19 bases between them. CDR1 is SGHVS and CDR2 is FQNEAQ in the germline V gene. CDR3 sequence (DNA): TGTGCCAGCAGCCCCCAACTGTCGTCCAAATCAGATACGCAGTATTTT. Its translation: CASSPQLSSKSDTQYF. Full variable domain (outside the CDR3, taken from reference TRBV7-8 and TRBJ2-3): GAGVSQSPRYKVAKRGQDVALRCDPISGHVSLFWYQQALGQGPEFLTYFQNEAQLDKSGLPSDRFFAERPEGSVSTLKIQRTQQEDSAVYLCASSPQLSSKSDTQYFGPGTRLTVL.

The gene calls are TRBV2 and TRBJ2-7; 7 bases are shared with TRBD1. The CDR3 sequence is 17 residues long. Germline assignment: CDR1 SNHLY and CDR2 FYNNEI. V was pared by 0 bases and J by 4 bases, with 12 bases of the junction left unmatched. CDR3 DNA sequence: TGTGCCAGCAGTGAAGCTATCCCCGGCCAGGGGGTGTACGAGCAGTACTTC. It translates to CASSEAIPGQGVYEQYF.

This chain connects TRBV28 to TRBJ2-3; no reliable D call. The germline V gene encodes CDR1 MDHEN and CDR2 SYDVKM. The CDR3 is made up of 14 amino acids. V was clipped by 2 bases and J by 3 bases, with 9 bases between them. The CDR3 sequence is CASSLGSRTDTQYF. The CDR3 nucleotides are TGTGCCAGCAGTTTAGGCTCCAGGACAGATACGCAGTATTTT.

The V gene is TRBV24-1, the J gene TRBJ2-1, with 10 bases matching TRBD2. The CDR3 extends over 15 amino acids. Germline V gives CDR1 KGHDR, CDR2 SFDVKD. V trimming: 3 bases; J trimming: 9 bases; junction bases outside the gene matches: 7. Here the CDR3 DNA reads TGTGCCACCAGTGATGTTGGGACTAGCGCGGCTGAGCAGTTCTTC. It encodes CATSDVGTSAAEQFF.